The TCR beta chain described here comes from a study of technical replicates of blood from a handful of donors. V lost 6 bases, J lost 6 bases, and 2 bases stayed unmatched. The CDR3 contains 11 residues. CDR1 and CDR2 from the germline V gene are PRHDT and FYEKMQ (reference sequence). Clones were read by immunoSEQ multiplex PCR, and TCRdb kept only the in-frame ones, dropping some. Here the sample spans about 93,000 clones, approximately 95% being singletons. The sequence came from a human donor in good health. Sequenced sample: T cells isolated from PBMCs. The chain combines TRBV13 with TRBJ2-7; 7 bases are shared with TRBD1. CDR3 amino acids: CASRTGLEQYF. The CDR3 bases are TGTGCCAGCAGGACAGGGCTCGAGCAGTACTTC.